Sequencing of this TCR beta chain was carried out in a study of T-cell memory formation after mild COVID-19. For this clonotype: The antigen remains unidentified.

Study-level results: Contracting clones from day 15 to 85 had balanced CD4/CD8; later expanders favoured CD4+.

The CDR3 has 12 amino acids. CDR1 and CDR2 (germline): SEHNR, FQNEAQ (reference sequence). Trimming at V came to 5 bases and at J to 11 bases, leaving 7 bases not matched to a gene. TCRdb re-analysed the 5' RACE reads in MiXCR, keeping a single row per CDR3 protein. The sample includes about 560,000 distinct CDR3 sequences, about 20% of them seen just once. The TCR comes from an adult woman who had mild COVID-19 (a few samples of this study predate the infection). Cell type and time point are not known. Sequenced material: PBMCs or a T cell subset sorted from them (not recorded which). The chain uses TRBV7-9 and TRBJ1-1, with TRBD1 matching 8 bases. This CDR3 reads CASSRGQGRAFF. CDR3 nucleotides: TGTGCCAGCAGCAGAGGACAGGGAAGGGCTTTCTTT.